A single sample is the source of the 12 T cell receptor beta chains below, sequenced in a study of cytomegalovirus exposure and HLA in healthy donors (dated by TCRdb to 2015 to 2018). Library construction relied on the immunoSEQ multiplex PCR assay. For the multiplex PCR, a mixture combining 60 forward primers for TCR Vbeta segments and 13 reverse primers for TCR Jbeta segments was used. TCRdb's version of the immuneACCESS table is confined to in-frame rearrangements and falls short of the full clone set. An unresolved V gene accounts for under half of the shortfall where checked; the remainder is of unknown origin. The sample table shows around 160,000 clones, and around 80% are seen once. 4% to 5.5% of the sample lies in the top ten. The source material was PBMCs. Every receptor here comes from a male donor in good health and CMV-seronegative.

The rearrangement links TRBV6-1 to TRBJ1-5; maybe TRBD1 (5 bases). The CDR3 is made up of 13 amino acids. CDR1 is MNHNS and CDR2 is SASEGT in the germline V gene. V shed 8 bases and J shed 4 bases, with 12 bases lying between them. DNA for the CDR3: TGTGCCAGCTGGGCGGGGGGAAATCAGCCCCAGCATTTT. Its translation: CASWAGGNQPQHF.

Only a few counts were recorded for this clone. The CDR3 spells CASSFKGANYEQYF. In nucleotides, the CDR3 is TGTGCCAGCAGTTTTAAGGGGGCGAACTACGAGCAGTACTTC. V and J are TRBV27 and TRBJ2-7; TRBD1 matches 7 bases. This CDR3 region has 14 residues. Losses at the gene ends were 3 bases for V and 3 bases for J; bases not matched to a gene: 5. CDR1 is MNHEY and CDR2 is SMNVEV in the germline V gene (reference sequence).

The chain carries TRBV19 and TRBJ2-3; D unresolved. Trimming cost V 1 base and J 2 bases, with 10 bases left between them. Germline V gives CDR1 LNHDA, CDR2 SQIVND (reference sequence). The CDR3 is 15 residues long. CDR3 in DNA: TGTGCCAGTAGTATAGGTACACGTAACACAGATACGCAGTATTTT. Its translation is CASSIGTRNTDTQYF.

The CDR3 sequence: CASSVEAYYGYTF. The CDR3 nucleotides read TGTGCCAGCTCCGTTGAAGCCTACTATGGCTACACCTTC. This chain joins TRBV2 and TRBJ1-2; D gene ambiguous. Trimming took off 8 bases at V and 3 bases at J, with 13 bases between the two ends. Germline CDR1 is SNHLY and CDR2 is FYNNEI. The CDR3 spans 13 residues.

The rearrangement joins TRBV7-7 to TRBJ2-3; 8 bases agree with TRBD1. Germline CDR1 is SSHAT and CDR2 is FNYEAQ (reference sequence). V trimming: 5 bases; J trimming: 3 bases; junction bases outside the gene matches: 4. This CDR3 contains 14 residues. The DNA for the CDR3 is TGTGCCAGCAGCCCCGGACAGGGAACAGATACGCAGTATTTT. It codes for CASSPGQGTDTQYF.

This clone was recorded a few times. The J gene is TRBJ2-5, the V gene TRBV10-3; TRBD2 might be the D (5 bases). Germline CDR1 ENHRY, CDR2 SYGVKD. Trimming removed 6 bases from V and 2 bases from J, with 7 bases in between. The CDR3 covers 12 residues. CDR3 sequence reads: CAISREQETQYF. As DNA, the CDR3 is TGTGCCATCAGCCGGGAACAAGAGACCCAGTACTTC.

J is TRBJ2-2 and V is TRBV5-8; no reliable D call. The germline V gene has CDR1 SGHTS and CDR2 YDEGEE. The CDR3 contains 12 residues. Trimming left V 4 bases short and J 3 bases short, with 4 bases between. CDR3 DNA sequence: TGTGCCAGCAGCCCCGACACCGGGGAGCTGTTTTTT. Translated, it gives CASSPDTGELFF.

The rearrangement uses TRBV5-6 and TRBJ2-3; TRBD2 aligns across 11 bases. Germline V gives CDR1 SGHDT, CDR2 YYEEEE. The CDR3 totals 16 residues. V trimming: 4 bases; J trimming: 1 base; junction bases outside the gene matches: 5. The CDR3 bases are TGTGCCAGCAGCATCGGACTAGCGGGTCGCACAGATACGCAGTATTTT. This codes for CASSIGLAGRTDTQYF. Full variable domain (rest looked up from reference TRBV5-6 and TRBJ2-3): DAGVTQSPTHLIKTRGQQVTLRCSPKSGHDTVSWYQQALGQGPQFIFQYYEEEERQRGNFPDRFSGHQFPNYSSELNVNALLLGDSALYLCASSIGLAGRTDTQYFGPGTRLTVL.

This CDR3 is CASSSPTSGDLGTQYF. The CDR3 coding sequence is TGCGCCAGCAGCTCCCCGACTAGCGGGGATTTGGGGACCCAGTACTTC. J is TRBJ2-5 and V is TRBV4-1; 11 nucleotides agree with TRBD2. The CDR3 is 16 residues long. Germline V gene data show CDR1 as MGHRA and CDR2 as YSYEKL. With 5 bases clipped from V and 7 bases from J, the junction kept 12 bases outside the gene matches.

The rearrangement links TRBV5-1 to TRBJ1-4; TRBD1 matches at 7 bases. V gave up 0 bases and J gave up 7 bases; unmatched junction bases: 9. Germline V gives CDR1 SGHRS, CDR2 YFSETQ. This CDR3 contains 16 residues. In nucleotides, the CDR3 is TGCGCCAGCAGCTTGGGACAGGGAGCCCCGGCTGAAAAACTGTTTTTT. It specifies CASSLGQGAPAEKLFF.

CDR3 amino acids: CSAQHRPGVHF. The CDR3 nucleotides read TGCAGTGCTCAACACCGACCCGGGGTGCATTTT. The chain uses TRBV20-1 and TRBJ1-5; D not certain. Trimming cost V 5 bases and J 15 bases, with 17 bases left between them. Per the germline V gene, CDR1 is DFQATT and CDR2 is SNEGSKA (reference sequence). CDR3 length: 11 amino acids.

This sequence joins TRBV11-1 and TRBJ2-3, with 9 bases aligning to TRBD2. V shed 1 base, J shed 3 bases, and the junction held 5 bases outside the gene matches. The CDR3 is 16 amino acids. The germline V gene has CDR1 SGHAT and CDR2 FQDESV (reference sequence). The CDR3 nucleotides are TGTGCCAGCAGCTTAGTTCCAGCGGGGGGTACAGATACGCAGTATTTT. It yields the protein CASSLVPAGGTDTQYF.